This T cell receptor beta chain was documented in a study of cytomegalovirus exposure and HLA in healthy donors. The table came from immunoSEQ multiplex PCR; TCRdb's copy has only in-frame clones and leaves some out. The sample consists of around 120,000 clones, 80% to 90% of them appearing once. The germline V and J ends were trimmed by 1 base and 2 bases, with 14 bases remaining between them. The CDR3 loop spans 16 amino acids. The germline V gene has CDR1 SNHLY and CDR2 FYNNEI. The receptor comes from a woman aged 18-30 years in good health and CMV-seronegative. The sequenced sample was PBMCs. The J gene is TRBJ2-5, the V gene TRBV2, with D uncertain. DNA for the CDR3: TGTGCCAGCAGTGAAGAGGCGACAATAAAACAAGAGACCCAGTACTTC. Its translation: CASSEEATIKQETQYF.